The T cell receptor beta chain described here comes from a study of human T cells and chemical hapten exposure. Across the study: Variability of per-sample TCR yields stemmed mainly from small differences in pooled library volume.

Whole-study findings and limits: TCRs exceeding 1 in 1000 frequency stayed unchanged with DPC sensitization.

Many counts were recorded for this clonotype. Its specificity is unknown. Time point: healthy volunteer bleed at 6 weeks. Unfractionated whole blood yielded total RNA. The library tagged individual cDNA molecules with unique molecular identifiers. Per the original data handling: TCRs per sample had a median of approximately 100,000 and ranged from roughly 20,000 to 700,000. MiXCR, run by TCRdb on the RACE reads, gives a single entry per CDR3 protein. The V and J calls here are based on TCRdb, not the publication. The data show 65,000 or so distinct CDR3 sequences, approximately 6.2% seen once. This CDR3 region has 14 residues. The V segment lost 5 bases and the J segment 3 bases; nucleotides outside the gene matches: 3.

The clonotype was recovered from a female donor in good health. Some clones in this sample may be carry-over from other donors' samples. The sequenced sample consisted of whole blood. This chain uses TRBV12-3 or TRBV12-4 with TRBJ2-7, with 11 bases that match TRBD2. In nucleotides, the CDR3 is TGTGCCAGCAGTCTCGGGACTAGCGGCTACGAGCAGTACTTC. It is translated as CASSLGTSGYEQYF.